The next 9 T cell receptor beta chains were all read from a single sample in a study of vaccination and CD4 T cells after COVID-19. Sequenced with the Oncomine TCR Beta short-read assay was DNA taken from cultured CD4+ T cells. From the PCR reads, TCRdb called clonotypes with MiXCR, one entry per CDR3 protein. The sample includes about 20,000 distinct CDR3 sequences, roughly three fifths seen only once; the top ten take about 8.9%. Indicated treatment: approximately nine-day PBMC culture with coronavirus spike peptide pools or control peptides (ViraFEST assay). No antigen has been assigned to these receptors. The sample consisted of CD4+ T cells from blood, cultured in vitro, taken after SARS-CoV-2 vaccination. The receptors come from a human donor who had recovered from COVID-19.

This chain uses TRBV6-1 with TRBJ1-5; 7 bases agree with TRBD1. This CDR3 has 15 residues. Germline V lookup: CDR1 MNHNS, CDR2 SASEGT. J gave up 7 bases and V 8 bases, and 14 bases lay outside the gene matches. CDR3 coding DNA: TGTGCCAGCTCTTCTGGGGCAGGGGGGGTCCAGCCCCAGCATTTT. Its protein is CASSSGAGGVQPQHF.

The chain joins TRBV30 to TRBJ1-5, with D tentatively TRBD1 (5 bases). V was shortened by 3 bases and J by 2 bases, with 8 bases between the two germline ends. The germline gives CDR1 GTSNPN, CDR2 SVGIG (reference sequence). The CDR3 loop spans 13 amino acids. CDR3 DNA sequence: TGTGCCTGGAGAGGGACGGGCAATCAGCCCCAGCATTTT. It encodes CAWRGTGNQPQHF.

The table lists this clonotype with a few counts. The rearrangement links TRBV19 to TRBJ1-2; 8 bases are shared with TRBD1. With 5 bases clipped from V and 8 bases from J, the junction kept 7 bases outside the gene matches. CDR1 is LNHDA, CDR2 SQIVND, per germline (reference sequence). The CDR3 runs 13 residues. The CDR3 loop is CASSSRTGTGYTF. CDR3 coding DNA: TGTGCCAGTAGTTCGAGGACAGGGACCGGCTACACCTTC. Complete variable domain (other parts from reference TRBV19 and TRBJ1-2): DGGITQSPKYLFRKEGQNVTLSCEQNLNHDAMYWYRQDPGQGLRLIYYSQIVNDFQKGDIAEGYSVSREKKESFPLTVTSAQKNPTAFYLCASSSRTGTGYTFGSGTRLTVV.

The V and J genes are TRBV19 and TRBJ2-2; TRBD1 matches 8 bases. Germline loops: CDR1 LNHDA, CDR2 SQIVND (reference sequence). The V segment lost 6 bases and the J segment 1 base; nucleotides outside the gene matches: 4. This CDR3 region has 15 residues. This chain's CDR3 is CASRVGTGNTGELFF. The CDR3 DNA sequence: TGTGCCAGTAGGGTCGGGACAGGGAACACCGGGGAGCTGTTTTTT.

The chain joins TRBV6-2 or TRBV6-3 to TRBJ1-5; D not certain. CDR1 is MNHEY, CDR2 SVGEGT, per germline. Trimming cost V 2 bases and J 5 bases, with 4 bases left between them. This CDR3 region has 12 residues. In nucleotides, the CDR3 is TGTGCCAGCAGTTACGGGGATCAGCCCCAGCATTTT. Protein sequence: CASSYGDQPQHF.

This clonotype was found a few times. This chain connects TRBV20-1 to TRBJ2-3, with TRBD2 matching over 11 bases. Per the germline V gene, CDR1 is DFQATT and CDR2 is SNEGSKA (reference sequence). This CDR3 region has 15 residues. Germline trimming cut 6 bases from V and 2 bases from J; bases unmatched to any gene: 7. In DNA, the CDR3 is TGCAGTGCCCCGTCGACTAGCGGGATCACAGATACGCAGTATTTT. It codes for CSAPSTSGITDTQYF.

The chain has TRBV14 and TRBJ1-2, with no clear D. The CDR3 is made up of 13 amino acids. The V gene lost 4 bases and the J gene lost 11 bases, with 17 bases spanning the gap. Per the germline V gene, CDR1 is SGHDN and CDR2 is FVKESK. The CDR3 nucleotides are TGTGCCAGCAGCCCTTTCGGAGGAGTACAGTACACCTTC. It encodes CASSPFGGVQYTF.

The chain joins TRBV6-1 to TRBJ2-2; D may be TRBD2 (6 bases). CDR3 length: 18 residues. V was clipped by 6 bases and J by 0 bases, with 20 bases between them. Per germline, CDR1 MNHNS and CDR2 SASEGT. The CDR3 region has the DNA TGTGCCAGCAGCTCCCTGGAGGGCGGGTATACGAACACCGGGGAGCTGTTTTTT. Translating gives CASSSLEGGYTNTGELFF.

The chain joins TRBV12-3 or TRBV12-4 to TRBJ2-6; 8 bases are shared with TRBD1. V shed 2 bases, J shed 0 bases, and the junction held 3 bases outside the gene matches. The CDR3 totals 17 residues. Written as DNA, the CDR3 is TGTGCCAGCAGTTTAATGGGACAGGTCTCTGGGGCCAACGTCCTGACTTTC. It yields the protein CASSLMGQVSGANVLTF.